Listed below are T cell receptor beta chains from one sample, sequenced in a study of beta chain features in type 1 diabetes. Produced via immunoSEQ multiplex PCR; TCRdb's table is partial and in-frame only. The table lists approximately 600,000 clones, around 12% of them singletons. Material: naive CD4+ T cells from blood. All receptors derive from a young man with type 1 diabetes. The CDR3 runs from the conserved cysteine through the conserved F or W. Each record gives: D gene, V gene, CDR3 length, clone size, J gene, CDR3 protein, CDR3 DNA. D genes are given only for firm matches. Not all rows give a size; the values are once, few, many and, for expanded clones, a class.

NA	TRBV5-4	13	NA	TRBJ1-2	CASSLAGNYGYTF	TGTGCCAGCAGCTTAGCTGGGAACTATGGCTACACCTTC
NA	TRBV28	14	few	TRBJ1-6	CASSSGPLNSPLHF	TGTGCCAGCAGTTCCGGGCCTTTAAATTCACCCCTCCACTTT
TRBD2	TRBV10-3	15	few	TRBJ2-2	CASRLAGDNTGELFF	TGTGCCAGCCGGCTAGCGGGGGATAACACCGGGGAGCTGTTTTTT
TRBD1	TRBV28	15	NA	TRBJ2-7	CASINGQGSSYEQYF	TGTGCCAGCATAAACGGACAGGGGAGTTCCTACGAGCAGTACTTC
NA	TRBV7-2	12	few	TRBJ1-2	CAGRSGLNGYTF	TGTGCCGGCCGGTCGGGCCTGAATGGCTACACCTTC
TRBD2	TRBV19	17	NA	TRBJ2-3	CASSISASGGLTDTQYF	TGTGCCAGTAGTATATCGGCTAGCGGGGGGCTCACAGATACGCAGTATTTT
TRBD2	TRBV5-4	16	few	TRBJ2-7	CASSLADGGGAYEQYF	TGTGCCAGCAGCTTGGCGGATGGCGGGGGGGCCTACGAGCAGTACTTC
NA	TRBV19	15	few	TRBJ2-1	CASSIVGAAPNEQFF	TGTGCCAGTAGTATAGTGGGGGCAGCCCCCAATGAGCAGTTCTTC
TRBD2	TRBV18	16	few	TRBJ2-1	CANSPRSSGGNNEQFF	TGTGCCAACTCACCACGTAGTAGCGGGGGAAACAATGAGCAGTTCTTC
NA	TRBV27	15	few	TRBJ2-3	CASSSQLGSLDTQYF	TGTGCCAGCAGTTCCCAACTTGGATCCCTCGATACGCAGTATTTT
NA	TRBV5-4	14	few	TRBJ2-1	CASSLGGFGDEQFF	TGTGCCAGCAGCTTGGGTGGATTCGGTGATGAGCAGTTCTTC
NA	TRBV25-1	14	few	TRBJ1-2	CASSEFVGAEGYTF	TGTGCCAGCAGTGAATTCGTGGGGGCGGAGGGCTACACCTTC
NA	TRBV4-3	14	NA	TRBJ2-7	CASSQGMPAYEQYF	TGCGCCAGCAGCCAAGGCATGCCGGCCTACGAGCAGTACTTC
TRBD1	TRBV7-9	14	few	TRBJ2-5	CASSFTTGRETQYF	TGTGCCAGCAGCTTTACGACAGGGCGAGAGACCCAGTACTTC
NA	TRBV25-1	13	NA	TRBJ2-7	CASSDNGLGEQYF	TGTGCCAGCAGTGACAACGGGCTCGGGGAGCAGTACTTC
NA	TRBV2	17	few	TRBJ2-2	CASSTRYLSRNTGELFF	TGTGCCAGCAGTACCCGGTACTTATCCCGGAACACCGGGGAGCTGTTTTTT
NA	TRBV4-2	16	few	TRBJ1-1	CASSQDARRGNTEAFF	TGTGCCAGCAGCCAAGACGCGCGCAGGGGGAACACTGAAGCTTTCTTT
TRBD1	TRBV7-9	14	few	TRBJ2-7	CASSLDGTGYEQYF	TGTGCCAGCAGCTTAGATGGGACAGGGTACGAGCAGTACTTC
NA	TRBV19	13	NA	TRBJ1-2	CASSEQFGHGYTF	TGTGCCAGTAGTGAGCAGTTCGGCCATGGCTACACCTTC
TRBD1	TRBV4-3	16	NA	TRBJ1-6	CASSFSGTEGNSPLHF	TGCGCCAGCAGTTTCTCCGGGACAGAAGGCAATTCACCCCTCCACTTT
NA	TRBV11-2	15	few	TRBJ1-3	CASSLPAGAGNTIYF	TGTGCCAGCAGCTTACCGGCGGGAGCTGGAAACACCATATATTTT
TRBD1	TRBV10-2	14	few	TRBJ2-7	CASRSGTGPYEQYF	TGCGCCAGCAGGTCCGGGACAGGGCCCTACGAGCAGTACTTC
TRBD2	TRBV7-9	15	NA	TRBJ2-3	CASSLAASGGHTQYF	TGTGCCAGCAGCTTAGCAGCTAGCGGGGGACATACGCAGTATTTT
NA	TRBV7-2	16	NA	TRBJ2-7	CASSPGVAGLSYEQYF	TGTGCCAGCAGCCCAGGGGTCGCGGGGCTTTCCTACGAGCAGTACTTC
NA	TRBV7-3	14	few	TRBJ2-2	CASSLGQLTGELFF	TGTGCCAGCAGCTTGGGACAACTCACCGGGGAGCTGTTTTTT
NA	TRBV10-3	12	NA	TRBJ1-2	CAIFGGPDGYTF	TGTGCCATCTTCGGGGGGCCTGATGGCTACACCTTC
NA	TRBV2	13	NA	TRBJ2-1	CASNTGPYNEQFF	TGTGCCAGCAACACAGGGCCCTACAATGAGCAGTTCTTC
NA	TRBV29-1	13	few	TRBJ2-5	CSVARQTQETQYF	TGCAGCGTTGCCCGACAAACACAAGAGACCCAGTACTTC
NA	TRBV29-1	13	few	TRBJ1-1	CSVEVQGGTEAFF	TGCAGCGTTGAAGTACAGGGAGGCACTGAAGCTTTCTTT
TRBD1	TRBV19	15	few	TRBJ2-3	CASSILQGGTDTQYF	TGTGCCAGTAGCATCCTCCAGGGGGGCACAGATACGCAGTATTTT
NA	TRBV4-3	14	few	TRBJ2-1	CASSQDAIVNEQFF	TGCGCCAGCAGCCAAGATGCGATAGTTAATGAGCAGTTCTTC
TRBD1	TRBV7-3	13	NA	TRBJ1-2	CASSLTPGGGYTF	TGTGCCAGCAGCTTAACGCCAGGGGGAGGCTACACCTTC
TRBD1	TRBV19	15	few	TRBJ2-2	CASSMVQGVAGELFF	TGTGCCAGTAGTATGGTACAGGGGGTGGCCGGGGAGCTGTTTTTT
NA	TRBV18	13	few	TRBJ1-1	CASSPLTDPEAFF	TGTGCCAGCTCACCACTGACGGACCCTGAAGCTTTCTTT
TRBD1	TRBV4-3	18	NA	TRBJ1-6	CASSLQGVRSSYNSPLHF	TGCGCCAGCAGCCTTCAGGGGGTGAGGAGCTCCTATAATTCACCCCTCCACTTT
TRBD1	TRBV7-2	15	few	TRBJ2-7	CASSLTGTGDYEQYF	TGTGCCAGCAGCTTGACCGGGACAGGGGACTACGAGCAGTACTTC
NA	TRBV4-3	20	NA	TRBJ2-2	CASSLEPQGVGGTNTGELFF	TGCGCCAGCAGCTTAGAACCCCAGGGGGTAGGCGGGACGAACACCGGGGAGCTGTTTTTT
NA	TRBV30	13	few	TRBJ2-7	CAWSRGPTYEQYF	TGTGCCTGGAGCCGTGGGCCGACCTACGAGCAGTACTTC
NA	TRBV5-6	14	NA	TRBJ2-7	CASSLTGSSYEQYF	TGTGCCAGCAGCTTGACGGGGAGCTCCTACGAGCAGTACTTC
NA	TRBV30	16	few	TRBJ1-3	CAWSPGRTVSGNTIYF	TGTGCCTGGAGCCCGGGTAGGACAGTCTCTGGAAACACCATATATTTT
TRBD1	TRBV13	17	few	TRBJ2-3	CASSLGMVGTGTDTQYF	TGTGCCAGCAGCTTAGGCATGGTTGGGACAGGTACAGATACGCAGTATTTT
TRBD1	TRBV5-1	15	few	TRBJ1-2	CASSLDPGQTYGYTF	TGCGCCAGCAGCTTGGATCCGGGACAGACCTATGGCTACACCTTC
NA	TRBV2	14	NA	TRBJ1-2	CASRRDLTNYGYTF	TGTGCCAGCAGGAGGGATCTCACTAACTATGGCTACACCTTC
NA	TRBV7-9	13	NA	TRBJ2-3	CASSLLDQDTQYF	TGTGCCAGCAGCTTGCTTGATCAAGATACGCAGTATTTT
NA	TRBV30	13	few	TRBJ2-7	CAWSVGASLLVDF	TGTGCCTGGAGTGTAGGAGCGTCTCTACTTGTCGACTTC
NA	TRBV7-2	16	few	TRBJ2-3	CASSLAQPQGGTWQYF	TGTGCCAGCAGCTTAGCCCAGCCCCAAGGAGGGACTTGGCAGTATTTT
NA	TRBV5-1	13	few	TRBJ1-6	CASFTAPGSPLHF	TGCGCCAGTTTTACAGCGCCTGGCTCACCCCTCCACTTT
NA	TRBV10-3	17	few	TRBJ2-3	CAISEPSREFNTDTQYF	TGTGCCATCAGTGAACCCTCCAGGGAATTTAACACAGATACGCAGTATTTT
NA	TRBV18	16	few	TRBJ1-2	CASSPTGPNLKGGYTF	TGTGCCAGCTCACCGACCGGGCCAAACCTTAAGGGTGGCTACACCTTC
TRBD1	TRBV11-2	15	few	TRBJ1-6	CASSLQGQGVSPLHF	TGTGCCAGCAGCTTACAGGGACAGGGGGTTTCACCCCTCCACTTT
TRBD1	TRBV7-9	13	few	TRBJ2-5	CASSGQGLETQYF	TGTGCCAGCAGTGGACAGGGTCTAGAGACCCAGTACTTC
NA	TRBV5-1	18	NA	TRBJ2-3	CASSSGTHAVISTDTQYF	TGCGCCAGCAGCTCCGGGACTCATGCTGTCATTAGCACAGATACGCAGTATTTT
NA	TRBV9	11	few	TRBJ1-3	CASSVQDTIYF	TGTGCCAGCAGCGTACAAGACACCATATATTTT
NA	TRBV5-4	17	NA	TRBJ1-1	CASSLVARPRMNTEAFF	TGTGCCAGCAGCTTGGTGGCACGCCCTAGGATGAACACTGAAGCTTTCTTT
TRBD1	TRBV9	16	NA	TRBJ2-2	CASSLTTGGFTGELFF	TGTGCCAGCAGCCTAACGACAGGGGGTTTCACCGGGGAGCTGTTTTTT